The 27 T cell receptor beta chains listed next were all sequenced from one sample in a study of cytomegalovirus exposure and HLA in healthy donors. A multiplex PCR was run with 60 Vbeta primers and 13 Jbeta primers. Using immunoSEQ multiplex PCR, the repertoire was profiled, and TCRdb retains in-frame clones only, with some absent. The sample lists approximately 110,000 clones, approximately 11% occurring once. The specimen was PBMCs. These receptors all stem from a man aged 40-55 years in good health and CMV-seropositive.

This clone was observed a few times. The chain couples TRBV30 to TRBJ1-2; TRBD1 matches at 7 bases. The trim removed 0 bases at V and 8 bases at J, leaving 9 bases unmatched. The CDR3 totals 14 residues. Germline lookup yields CDR1 GTSNPN and CDR2 SVGIG (reference sequence). The CDR3, as DNA: TGTGCCTGGAGTGTTGGCAGGGGGAAAAGCGGCTACACCTTC. Amino acids: CAWSVGRGKSGYTF.

CDR3 sequence reads: CASSLGLAGANEQFF. CDR3 nucleotide sequence: TGCGCCAGCAGCCTCGGACTAGCGGGAGCTAATGAGCAGTTCTTC. V usage is TRBV5-1 and J usage is TRBJ2-1, with 13 bases matching TRBD2. Germline values: CDR1 SGHRS, CDR2 YFSETQ. Trimming at V came to 4 bases and at J to 7 bases, leaving 5 bases not matched to a gene. The CDR3 length is 15 residues.

The chain employs TRBV6-5 and TRBJ1-2; D possibly corresponds to TRBD1 (6 bases). The CDR3 contains 14 residues. Trimming took 5 bases from V and 4 from J, leaving 14 bases between them. In germline, CDR1 is MNHEY, CDR2 SVGAGI. The CDR3 DNA reads TGTGCCAGCAGTCAATATCAGGGGACCTATGGCTACACCTTC. Translating gives CASSQYQGTYGYTF.

In this sample, this clone turned up a few times. The J gene is TRBJ2-7, the V gene TRBV7-8; 10 bases are shared with TRBD1. Looked up from germline, CDR1 is SGHVS and CDR2 is FQNEAQ. V lost 1 base and J lost 2; bases outside the gene matches: 5. The CDR3 contains 16 residues. The CDR3 is CASSLEGTGATYEQYF. CDR3 nucleotide sequence: TGTGCCAGCAGCTTAGAGGGGACAGGGGCGACCTACGAGCAGTACTTC.

The table lists this clone with a few counts. The V and J genes are TRBV29-1 and TRBJ1-2; tentatively, D is TRBD1 (6 bases). The V gene lost 8 bases and the J gene lost 5 bases, with 18 bases spanning the gap. This CDR3 region has 13 residues. Germline assignment: CDR1 SQVTM and CDR2 ANQGSEA. CDR3 coding DNA: TGCAGCCTTGGAAGGACAGAGGGGTATGGCTACACCTTC. This sequence encodes CSLGRTEGYGYTF.

This clone was seen only a few times. The chain has TRBV7-2 and TRBJ2-7; 8 nucleotides align to TRBD1. CDR3 length: 16 amino acids. With V trimmed by 1 base and J by 2 bases, 7 bases remained unmatched. CDR1 and CDR2 (germline): SGHTA, FQGNSA. CDR3 region: CASSLGPQGVAYEQYF. CDR3 in DNA: TGTGCCAGCAGCTTAGGGCCACAGGGGGTAGCCTACGAGCAGTACTTC.

The chain joins TRBV19 to TRBJ1-2; 8 bases map to TRBD1. This CDR3 is 15 amino acids long. Per the germline V gene, CDR1 is LNHDA and CDR2 is SQIVND (reference sequence). After removal of 7 bases from V and 3 bases from J, the junction contained 10 bases not matched to a gene. The CDR3 reads CASTSRGQGHYGYTF. The CDR3 DNA reads as TGTGCCAGTACTTCAAGAGGACAGGGCCACTATGGCTACACCTTC.

The chain carries TRBV5-1 and TRBJ1-1; D is undetermined. The V gene's germline CDR1 is SGHRS and CDR2 YFSETQ. V gave up 0 bases and J gave up 0 bases, with 6 bases separating them. There are 14 residues in the CDR3. As DNA, the CDR3 is TGCGCCAGCAGCTTGGGGCAGGTGAACACTGAAGCTTTCTTT. It encodes CASSLGQVNTEAFF. The full variable domain, in which reference TRBV5-1 and TRBJ1-1 provide the parts outside the CDR3, is KAGVTQTPRYLIKTRGQQVTLSCSPISGHRSVSWYQQTPGQGLQFLFEYFSETQRNKGNFPGRFSGRQFSNSRSEMNVSTLELGDSALYLCASSLGQVNTEAFFGQGTRLTVV.

This clone turned up a few times. For the CDR3, the DNA is TGTGCCAGCAGCCCTTGGACGACAGGGACGAACACTGAAGCTTTCTTT. Its protein is CASSPWTTGTNTEAFF. V usage is TRBV5-6 and J usage is TRBJ1-1; TRBD1 aligns across 7 bases. The CDR3 has 16 residues. V trimming: 4 bases; J trimming: 1 base; junction bases outside the gene matches: 10. Germline V gives CDR1 SGHDT, CDR2 YYEEEE.

This clone was seen a few times. The V and J genes are TRBV6-1 and TRBJ1-1, with TRBD1 as a possible D gene (5 bases). The CDR3 has 13 residues. Germline lookup yields CDR1 MNHNS and CDR2 SASEGT. Trimming took off 7 bases at V and 2 bases at J, with 11 bases between the two ends. The CDR3 loop reads CASKRTLNTEAFF. Here the CDR3 DNA reads TGTGCCAGCAAGAGGACACTTAACACTGAAGCTTTCTTT.

The chain recombines TRBV6-6 with TRBJ1-3; D is unclear. The V end was cut by 5 bases, the J end by 0 bases, with 11 bases between. From germline, CDR1 is MNHNY and CDR2 SVGAGI (reference sequence). The CDR3 consists of 15 residues. CDR3 protein: CASSPRVTSGNTIYF. Written as DNA, the CDR3 is TGTGCCAGCAGTCCCCGGGTAACCTCTGGAAACACCATATATTTT.

This clone was counted only a few times. The chain employs TRBV7-8 and TRBJ2-7; D remains unclear. Trimming took off 1 base at V and 0 bases at J, with 7 bases between the two ends. Per germline, CDR1 SGHVS and CDR2 FQNEAQ. The CDR3 runs to 14 residues. DNA of the CDR3: TGTGCCAGCAGCTTAGGGTACGGCTCCTACGAGCAGTACTTC. This encodes CASSLGYGSYEQYF.

J is TRBJ2-2 and V is TRBV6-1; no reliable D call. The CDR3 runs 14 residues. The germline V gene encodes CDR1 MNHNS and CDR2 SASEGT. V was clipped by 2 bases and J by 4 bases, with 8 bases between them. CDR3 loop: CASSELSSTGELFF. CDR3 bases: TGTGCCAGCAGTGAATTGAGTAGCACCGGGGAGCTGTTTTTT.

There are a few counts of this clone. The genes are TRBV5-1 and TRBJ2-2; TRBD1 agrees at 7 bases. Trimming removed 4 bases from V and 7 bases from J; junction bases left unmatched: 7. Germline CDR1 SGHRS, CDR2 YFSETQ. The CDR3 extends over 14 amino acids. CDR3 in amino acids: CASSIGQASGELFF. As DNA, the CDR3 is TGCGCCAGCAGCATTGGACAGGCCAGCGGGGAGCTGTTTTTT.

This clone turned up a few times. The chain couples TRBV4-1 to TRBJ1-1, with a weak D call TRBD1 (6 bases). Trimming pared 0 bases from V and 3 bases from J, leaving 17 bases between. Germline loops: CDR1 MGHRA, CDR2 YSYEKL. The CDR3 length is 17 residues. The CDR3 reads CASSQDIPTGRYTEAFF. CDR3 nucleotide sequence: TGCGCCAGCAGCCAAGATATACCCACAGGGAGATACACTGAAGCTTTCTTT.

The rearrangement links TRBV14 to TRBJ2-5; 7 bases align to TRBD1. Trimming removed 5 bases from V and 3 bases from J; junction bases left unmatched: 3. The CDR3 runs to 13 residues. Looked up from germline, CDR1 is SGHDN and CDR2 is FVKESK. The CDR3 DNA reads TGTGCCAGCAGCGACAGGGTTAAAGAGACCCAGTACTTC. Its translation: CASSDRVKETQYF.

This sequence joins TRBV6-1 and TRBJ1-2; the match to TRBD1 covers 9 bases. Germline V gives CDR1 MNHNS, CDR2 SASEGT. V gave up 4 bases and J gave up 13 bases; unmatched junction bases: 13. This CDR3 has 14 residues. This chain's CDR3 is CASSGVGQGRGGTF. The CDR3 DNA sequence: TGTGCCAGCAGTGGAGTGGGACAGGGCCGCGGAGGCACCTTC.

The V call is TRBV28, the J call TRBJ2-5, with TRBD1 matching 10 bases. V lost 5 bases, J lost 2 bases, and 5 bases stayed unmatched. Germline CDR1 is MDHEN and CDR2 is SYDVKM. The CDR3 is 15 amino acids. The CDR3 loop is CASSATGGRQETQYF. CDR3 coding DNA: TGTGCCAGCAGTGCGACAGGGGGCCGGCAAGAGACCCAGTACTTC.

The chain carries TRBV6-5 and TRBJ2-2, with a weak D call TRBD2 (6 bases). Between the trimmed V and J ends, which lost 0 bases and 4 bases, there was a span of 9 bases. Germline CDR1 and CDR2: MNHEY and SVGAGI. This CDR3 region has 15 residues. The CDR3 DNA sequence: TGTGCCAGCAGTTACTCGGGACTTCTCACCGGGGAGCTGTTTTTT. Translation gives CASSYSGLLTGELFF.

This clone turned up a few times. The J gene is TRBJ2-7, the V gene TRBV18; 11 bases fit TRBD1. This CDR3 comprises 15 residues. Per the germline V gene, CDR1 is KGHSH and CDR2 is LQKENI. V lost 4 bases and J lost 3; bases outside the gene matches: 5. CDR3 DNA: TGTGCCAGCTCACTCCGGGACAGGGGGAACTACGAGCAGTACTTC. Translating gives CASSLRDRGNYEQYF. Supplemented by reference TRBV18 and TRBJ2-7, the full variable domain reads NAGVMQNPRHLVRRRGQEARLRCSPMKGHSHVYWYRQLPEEGLKFMVYLQKENIIDESGMPKERFSAEFPKEGPSILRIQQVVRGDSAAYFCASSLRDRGNYEQYFGPGTRLTVT.

There are a few counts of this clone. This chain joins TRBV19 and TRBJ2-3, with 8 bases lining up with TRBD1. There are 15 residues in the CDR3. Trimming took 4 bases from V and 2 from J; bases not matched to a gene: 5. Germline V gives CDR1 LNHDA, CDR2 SQIVND (reference sequence). The CDR3 is CASSKGQGPTDTQYF. The DNA for the CDR3 is TGTGCCAGTAGTAAAGGACAGGGCCCCACAGATACGCAGTATTTT.

In this sample, this clone turned up a few times. Here the CDR3 DNA reads TGTGCCAGCAGCTTAGGTCCGGGGGGGGGATCCGGCTACACCTTC. Translated, it gives CASSLGPGGGSGYTF. The chain recombines TRBV7-9 with TRBJ1-2, with a tentative D call TRBD1 (5 bases). Trimming cost V 1 base and J 8 bases, with 17 bases left between them. Germline V gene sequence: CDR1 SEHNR, CDR2 FQNEAQ (reference sequence). This CDR3 is built from 15 residues.

The chain joins TRBV30 to TRBJ2-7, with 12 bases aligning to TRBD1. V was pared by 5 bases and J by 5 bases, with 10 bases of the junction left unmatched. Germline assignment: CDR1 GTSNPN and CDR2 SVGIG (reference sequence). The CDR3 has 15 residues. CDR3 region: CAWGGPGQGADEQYF. In nucleotides, the CDR3 is TGTGCCTGGGGGGGCCCGGGACAGGGGGCCGACGAGCAGTACTTC.

The table lists this clone with a few counts. The rearrangement joins TRBV6-1 to TRBJ2-7, with 9 bases aligning to TRBD2. CDR3 length equals 15 residues. Germline loops: CDR1 MNHNS, CDR2 SASEGT. J gave up 5 bases and V 9 bases, and 14 bases lay outside the gene matches. The CDR3 sequence: CASRSSGNLLDEQYF. As DNA, the CDR3 is TGTGCCAGTCGATCTAGCGGGAACCTTTTAGACGAGCAGTACTTC.

This clone was seen a few times. The J gene is TRBJ2-1, the V gene TRBV19, with a tentative D call TRBD2 (5 bases). The germline V and J ends were trimmed by 8 bases and 6 bases, with 11 bases remaining between them. The V gene's germline CDR1 is LNHDA and CDR2 SQIVND (reference sequence). This CDR3 has 12 residues. For the CDR3, the DNA is TGTGCCAGTCAGTTGGGAGCCAATGAGCAGTTCTTC. Residues: CASQLGANEQFF.

This clone was observed a handful of times. The chain employs TRBV7-9 and TRBJ1-1; D possibly corresponds to TRBD1 (5 bases). CDR3 length: 13 residues. Germline CDR1 and CDR2: SEHNR and FQNEAQ (reference sequence). Trimming stripped 2 bases from V and 6 bases from J, with 10 bases between. Written as DNA, the CDR3 is TGTGCCAGCAGCTTACCAGGGCCCCCTGAAGCTTTCTTT. Translating it yields CASSLPGPPEAFF. Looking up the rest from reference TRBV7-9 and TRBJ1-1 gives the full variable domain: DTGVSQNPRHKITKRGQNVTFRCDPISEHNRLYWYRQTLGQGPEFLTYFQNEAQLEKSRLLSDRFSAERPKGSFSTLEIQRTEQGDSAMYLCASSLPGPPEAFFGQGTRLTVV.

The chain recombines TRBV11-2 with TRBJ2-2; 9 bases are shared with TRBD2. The CDR3 has 15 residues. Trimming at V came to 6 bases and at J to 1 base, leaving 3 bases not matched to a gene. Germline CDR1 reads SGHAT; CDR2 reads FQNNGV. The chain's CDR3 is CASSPSGVNTGELFF. The CDR3 DNA is TGTGCCAGCAGTCCTAGCGGGGTGAACACCGGGGAGCTGTTTTTT.